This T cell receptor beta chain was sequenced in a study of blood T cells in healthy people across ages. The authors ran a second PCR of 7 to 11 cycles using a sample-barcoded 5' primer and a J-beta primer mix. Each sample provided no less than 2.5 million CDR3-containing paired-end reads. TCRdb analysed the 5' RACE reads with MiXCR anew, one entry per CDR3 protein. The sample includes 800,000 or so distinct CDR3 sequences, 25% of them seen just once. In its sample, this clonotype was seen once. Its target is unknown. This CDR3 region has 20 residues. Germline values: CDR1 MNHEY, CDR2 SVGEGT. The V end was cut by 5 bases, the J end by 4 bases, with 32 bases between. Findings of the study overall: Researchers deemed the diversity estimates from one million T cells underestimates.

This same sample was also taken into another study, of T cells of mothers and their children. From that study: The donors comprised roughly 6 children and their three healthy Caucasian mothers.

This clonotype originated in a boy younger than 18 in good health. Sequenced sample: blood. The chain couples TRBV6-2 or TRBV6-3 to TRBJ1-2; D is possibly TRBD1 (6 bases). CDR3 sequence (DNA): TGTGCCAGCAGTCTCCCTCAGGACAGCCCGGGGACCGCCGATAGCTATGGCTACACCTTC. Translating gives CASSLPQDSPGTADSYGYTF.